These T cell receptor beta chains were read from a single sample in a study of blood T cell repertoires in COVID-19. TCRdb keeps only in-frame clones here, not all; method: immunoSEQ multiplex PCR. The sample holds roughly 150,000 clones, around 90% seen once. Sequences were obtained from peripheral blood. These TCRs come from a man aged 60 to 69 with acute or convalescent COVID-19. The conserved cysteine and the conserved F or W are not part of the CDR3 here. Each record gives: V gene, CDR3 protein.

v_call: TRBV3-1/TRBV3-2
cdr3_aa: ASSQGQSYEQY

v_call: TRBV5-1
cdr3_aa: ASSGPGGDGEKLF

v_call: TRBV15
cdr3_aa: ATSRGQEDGYT

v_call: TRBV5-4
cdr3_aa: ASSPVGGAGEQY

v_call: TRBV4-1
cdr3_aa: ASSDVWGGGYT

v_call: TRBV21-1
cdr3_aa: ASSKPTGGQGCADTQY

v_call: TRBV10-1
cdr3_aa: ASSAVTGGPYNEQF

v_call: TRBV5-4
cdr3_aa: ASSLGTDGYT

v_call: TRBV5-1
cdr3_aa: ASSLARTLNNSPLH

v_call: TRBV19
cdr3_aa: ASSVDFNYGYT

v_call: TRBV2
cdr3_aa: ASSISPGQIYNEQF

v_call: TRBV3-1/TRBV3-2
cdr3_aa: ASSQYRENNEQF

v_call: TRBV5-4
cdr3_aa: ASSFDVGSYEQY

v_call: TRBV3-1/TRBV3-2
cdr3_aa: ASSPQLAPGELF

v_call: TRBV10-3
cdr3_aa: AAGGTANTGELF

v_call: TRBV9
cdr3_aa: ASSLRDYHFLDTQY

v_call: TRBV5-1
cdr3_aa: ASSLFFTGELF

v_call: TRBV18
cdr3_aa: ASSPSPGGGTYEQY

v_call: TRBV2
cdr3_aa: ASTRDRSTDTQY

v_call: TRBV27
cdr3_aa: ASSLSATGGYGYT

v_call: TRBV4-1
cdr3_aa: ASSQDSPTTGWNVYGYT

v_call: TRBV11-2
cdr3_aa: ASTDTGFADQPQH

v_call: TRBV20-1
cdr3_aa: SASEGGDYGYT

v_call: TRBV5-6
cdr3_aa: ASSFWEGPGTDTQY

v_call: TRBV23-1
cdr3_aa: ASSQKRGTDKNIQY

v_call: TRBV7-2
cdr3_aa: ASSLGSWSNMNTEAF

v_call: TRBV7-2
cdr3_aa: ASSPTETQETQY

v_call: TRBV3-1/TRBV3-2
cdr3_aa: ASSSTGSNQPQH

v_call: TRBV30
cdr3_aa: AWSATGDTEAF

v_call: TRBV2
cdr3_aa: ASVIGQLNQPQH

v_call: TRBV7-2
cdr3_aa: ASSTRLGGGTGDTQY

v_call: TRBV6-2/TRBV6-3
cdr3_aa: ASSWVRGRADEKLF

v_call: TRBV19
cdr3_aa: ASPEGASTQY

v_call: TRBV6-2/TRBV6-3
cdr3_aa: ASCREGAEAF

v_call: TRBV11-2
cdr3_aa: ASKPQGVNTEAF

v_call: TRBV3-1/TRBV3-2
cdr3_aa: ASSQATWSYEQY

v_call: TRBV18
cdr3_aa: ASSPLASGGKSSYNEQF

v_call: TRBV7-7
cdr3_aa: ASSLVWTSGDSYNEQF

v_call: TRBV19
cdr3_aa: ASSSRGPPNQPQH

v_call: TRBV19
cdr3_aa: ASRVTLAGDPYNEQF

v_call: TRBV12-3/TRBV12-4
cdr3_aa: ASSFGQGYEQY

v_call: TRBV27
cdr3_aa: ASSPHRTSYEQY

v_call: TRBV2
cdr3_aa: ASWRSYEQY

v_call: TRBV3-1/TRBV3-2
cdr3_aa: ASSQTHPSYSVQETQY

v_call: TRBV4-3
cdr3_aa: ASSQDPGNEQF

v_call: TRBV29-1
cdr3_aa: SVTTGGPRSGEQY

v_call: TRBV4-2
cdr3_aa: ASSQDSVQGDTGELF

v_call: TRBV3-1/TRBV3-2
cdr3_aa: ASSQVGMANRGSYNEQF

v_call: TRBV27
cdr3_aa: ASSLSFSRGDSPLH

v_call: TRBV30
cdr3_aa: AWTEGGSNQPQH

v_call: TRBV4-2
cdr3_aa: ASSQDFQNSGNTIY

v_call: TRBV6-2/TRBV6-3
cdr3_aa: ASSWTVSNQPQH

v_call: TRBV7-6
cdr3_aa: ASSFEPAGGYEQY

v_call: TRBV30
cdr3_aa: AWSVGQGRGEQF

v_call: TRBV19
cdr3_aa: ASRRGNPGTDTQY

v_call: TRBV6-5
cdr3_aa: ASTSLVDTEAF

v_call: TRBV24-1
cdr3_aa: ATRRGQGTYYT

v_call: TRBV13
cdr3_aa: ASSGGENGASTDTQY

v_call: TRBV6-4
cdr3_aa: ASSDLTGRVPSGANVLT

v_call: TRBV6-5
cdr3_aa: ASRPLDTSTGELF